These T cell receptor beta chains were read from a single sample in a study of blood T cells in healthy people across ages. TCRdb redid the calling of the 5' RACE reads with MiXCR, one entry per CDR3 protein. The sample holds under 2,000,000 distinct CDR3 sequences, roughly 52% seen once. Source material: blood. The receptors here all came from a woman between 40 and 50 years old in good health. CDR3s include the opening cysteine and the closing phenylalanine or tryptophan. D genes are given only for firm matches. For some rows the clone size is stated as once, few or many, or as a class when expanded; others skip it.

size	V	D	J	DNA	CDR3
-	TRBV14	-	TRBJ1-6	TGTGCCAGCAGCCACCGGAGACAGACGGATGATTCACCCCTCCACTTT	CASSHRRQTDDSPLHF
-	TRBV27	-	TRBJ2-1	TGTGCCAGCAGTCAGCCGACAGAAGGGGATGAGCAGTTCTTT	CASSQPTEGDEQFF
few	TRBV6-6	-	TRBJ1-2	TGTGCCAGCAGTTACAAAGGGGGTGGCTACACCTTC	CASSYKGGGYTF
-	TRBV7-9	-	TRBJ2-3	TGTGCCAGCAGCTTAGGCGGGGACACGAATACGCAGTATTTT	CASSLGGDTNTQYF
-	TRBV7-2	TRBD2	TRBJ2-3	TGTGCCAGCGTTCTAGCGGGGGGGCCATCGACAGATACGCAGTATTTT	CASVLAGGPSTDTQYF
-	TRBV5-1	-	TRBJ1-2	TGCGCCAGCAGCTTGAGCCTCGACCGGGCTGGCTACACCTTC	CASSLSLDRAGYTF
-	TRBV4-2	-	TRBJ2-1	TGTGCCAGCAGCCAAGGGTACCCGAGGGATGAGCAGTTCTTC	CASSQGYPRDEQFF
many	TRBV7-2	-	TRBJ2-3	TGTGCCAGCAGCGATCGGGGTACGCAGTATTTT	CASSDRGTQYF
-	TRBV6-2/TRBV6-3	-	TRBJ2-7	TGTGCCAGCAGAAACGCGGGACGATCCTACGAGCAGTACTTC	CASRNAGRSYEQYF
-	TRBV7-2	-	TRBJ2-1	TGTGCCAGCAGCTTAGAGTTCGGAAGGGGGGGTGGCTACAATGAGCAGTTCTTC	CASSLEFGRGGGYNEQFF
few	TRBV28	-	TRBJ2-3	TGTGCCAGCAAAGAGTTTTCAGATACGCAGTATTTT	CASKEFSDTQYF
-	TRBV20-1	TRBD2	TRBJ2-1	TGCAGTGCTCCTGTGGACGGGGGGGCCTCTCGAAGTGAGCAGTTCTTC	CSAPVDGGASRSEQFF
-	TRBV6-2/TRBV6-3	TRBD1	TRBJ1-2	TGTGCCAGCAGTCGACCGGGACAGGTTTATGGCTACACCTTC	CASSRPGQVYGYTF
few	TRBV2	-	TRBJ2-4	TGTGCCAGCAGTGGGACCGGCGGAGCCAAAAACATTCAGTACTTC	CASSGTGGAKNIQYF
few	TRBV2	-	TRBJ2-5	TGTGCCAGCAGTCAACTAGATTCAGAGACCCAGTACTTC	CASSQLDSETQYF
few	TRBV20-1	-	TRBJ2-4	TGCAGTGCTAAGGTAGCTTCAAACATTCAGTACTTC	CSAKVASNIQYF
-	TRBV9	TRBD2	TRBJ2-5	TGTGCCAGCAGCGTACTAGCGGGGTATTTCGGTGAGACCCAGTACTTC	CASSVLAGYFGETQYF
-	TRBV10-3	TRBD2	TRBJ2-3	TGTGTCATCAATAACGTGGCGGGGGAGAACACAGATACGCAGTATTTT	CVINNVAGENTDTQYF
few	TRBV18	-	TRBJ1-6	TGTGCCAGCTCACCCTGGACACGCTCCTATAATTCACCCCTCCACTTT	CASSPWTRSYNSPLHF
-	TRBV20-1	TRBD2	TRBJ2-2	TGCAGTGCTAGAGATCCAGGATTCGGAGCGGGGGGGATTACCGGGGAGCTGTTTTTT	CSARDPGFGAGGITGELFF
-	TRBV4-2	-	TRBJ1-5	TGTGCCAGCAGCCAAGCGGAGTATAGCAATCAGCCCCAGCATTTT	CASSQAEYSNQPQHF
few	TRBV7-2	TRBD2	TRBJ2-5	TGTGCCAGCAGCCGAATGGGGACTAGCGGGGGGGCCTTTCGTAGCCAGTACTTC	CASSRMGTSGGAFRSQYF
-	TRBV7-3	-	TRBJ1-6	TGTGCCAGCAGCTTACAGGGATGGTATAATTCACCCCTCCACTTT	CASSLQGWYNSPLHF
few	TRBV10-3	TRBD1	TRBJ2-5	TGTGCCATCAGTGAGTCCGCAGGGGGTGCCCCCGGAACCCAGTACTTC	CAISESAGGAPGTQYF
once	TRBV28	TRBD1	TRBJ2-7	TGTGCCAGCACAGGACAGGTTTCCTACGAGCAGTACTTC	CASTGQVSYEQYF
few	TRBV10-3	-	TRBJ2-1	TGTGCCATCAGTGAGAGCGACATGAAGACCGAGAACAATGAGCAGTTCTTC	CAISESDMKTENNEQFF
-	TRBV6-2/TRBV6-3	-	TRBJ1-5	TGTGCCTCGGTCAGGGGCGGGAGCAATCAGCCCCAGCATTTT	CASVRGGSNQPQHF
few	TRBV9	-	TRBJ2-5	TGTGCCAGCAGCGCCTGGACAGATATGCAAGAGACCCAGTACTTC	CASSAWTDMQETQYF
-	TRBV29-1	TRBD1	TRBJ1-2	TGCAGCGTTGAAGACCGGACAGGGGGTCGAGGCTACACCTTC	CSVEDRTGGRGYTF
-	TRBV7-2	-	TRBJ1-2	TGTGCCAGCAGCTTCCCGGGGATTGGCTACACCTTC	CASSFPGIGYTF
-	TRBV15	TRBD1	TRBJ2-7	TGTGCCACCAGCAGAGACCCATCACAGGGGTACGAGCAGTACTTC	CATSRDPSQGYEQYF
-	TRBV7-6	TRBD2	TRBJ2-1	TGTGCCAGCACCAAGCGGGGGGTTACGGGCAATGAGCAGTTCTTC	CASTKRGVTGNEQFF
-	TRBV5-1	TRBD2	TRBJ2-1	TGCGCCAGCAGCTTTGAACTAGCGGGGGGCCGGGACAATGAGCAGTTCTTC	CASSFELAGGRDNEQFF
-	TRBV7-9	-	TRBJ2-4	TGTGCCAGCAGCTTAGACATCTTTGGGGGCAAAAACATTCAGTACTTC	CASSLDIFGGKNIQYF